This T cell receptor (beta chain) was recovered during a study of shared clonotypes between healthy human individuals. The V end lost 6 bases, the J end lost 4 bases, and 18 bases lay between the germline ends. The CDR3 has 15 residues. In germline, CDR1 is LNHDA, CDR2 SQIVND (reference sequence). Only in-frame clones appear in the TCRdb table, and some are missing; sequencing was by immunoSEQ multiplex PCR. The sample records hundreds of thousands of clones, around 75% being singletons. The origin of this receptor is a woman in her thirties or forties in good health. Some clones in this sample may be carry-over from other donors' samples. The rearrangement links TRBV19 to TRBJ1-1; possibly TRBD1 for D (6 bases). The specimen was PBMCs. The CDR3 DNA follows: TGTGCCAGTAGCTTTGGGGGCGCGGGGTCCACTGAAGCTTTCTTT. Its protein product is CASSFGGAGSTEAFF.